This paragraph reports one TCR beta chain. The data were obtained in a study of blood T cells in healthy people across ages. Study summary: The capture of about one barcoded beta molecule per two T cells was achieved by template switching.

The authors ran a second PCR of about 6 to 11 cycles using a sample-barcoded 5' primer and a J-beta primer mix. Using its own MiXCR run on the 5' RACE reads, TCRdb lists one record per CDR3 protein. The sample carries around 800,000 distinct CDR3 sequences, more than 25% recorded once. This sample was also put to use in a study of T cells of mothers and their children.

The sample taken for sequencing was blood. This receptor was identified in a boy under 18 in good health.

The CDR3 coding sequence is TGTGCCAGCAGTGACTTAGGACAGGGGTCAAAAGCTTTCTTT. It codes for CASSDLGQGSKAFF. The chain couples TRBV6-1 to TRBJ1-1; TRBD1 agrees at 9 bases. The CDR3 has 14 residues. Germline V gene data show CDR1 as MNHNS and CDR2 as SASEGT. The J segment lost 9 bases and the V segment lost 3 bases, leaving 8 bases of the junction unmatched.